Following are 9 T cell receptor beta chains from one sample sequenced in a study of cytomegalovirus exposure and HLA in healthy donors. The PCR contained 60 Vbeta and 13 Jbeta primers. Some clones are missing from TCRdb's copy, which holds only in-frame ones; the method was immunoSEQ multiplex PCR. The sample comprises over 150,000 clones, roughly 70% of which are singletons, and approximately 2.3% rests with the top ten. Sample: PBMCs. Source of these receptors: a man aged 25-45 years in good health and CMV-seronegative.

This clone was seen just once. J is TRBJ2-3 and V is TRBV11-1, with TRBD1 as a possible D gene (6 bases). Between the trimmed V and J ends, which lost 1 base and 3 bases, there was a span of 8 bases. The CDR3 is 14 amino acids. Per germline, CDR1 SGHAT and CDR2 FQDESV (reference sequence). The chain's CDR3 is CASSLGGLTDTQYF. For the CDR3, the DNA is TGTGCCAGCAGCTTAGGGGGGCTGACAGATACGCAGTATTTT.

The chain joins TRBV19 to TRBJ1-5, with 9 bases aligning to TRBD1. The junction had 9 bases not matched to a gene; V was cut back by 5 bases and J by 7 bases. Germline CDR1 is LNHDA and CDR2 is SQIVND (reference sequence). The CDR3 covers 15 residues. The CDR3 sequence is CASSVTGGELQPQHF. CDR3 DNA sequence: TGTGCCAGTAGTGTTACAGGGGGCGAATTACAGCCCCAGCATTTT.

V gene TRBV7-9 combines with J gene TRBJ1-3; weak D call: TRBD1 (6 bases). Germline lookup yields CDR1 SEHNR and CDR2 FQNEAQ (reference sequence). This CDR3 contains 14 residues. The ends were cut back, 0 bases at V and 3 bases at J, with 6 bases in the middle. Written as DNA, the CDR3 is TGTGCCAGCAGCTTAGCGGACAGTGGAAACACCATATATTTT. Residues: CASSLADSGNTIYF.

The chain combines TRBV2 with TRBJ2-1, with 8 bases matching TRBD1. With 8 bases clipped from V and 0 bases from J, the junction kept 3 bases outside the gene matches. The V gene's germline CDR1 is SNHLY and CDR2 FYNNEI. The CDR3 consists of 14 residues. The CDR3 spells CASETGGSYNEQFF. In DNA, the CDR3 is TGTGCCAGCGAAACAGGGGGCTCCTACAATGAGCAGTTCTTC. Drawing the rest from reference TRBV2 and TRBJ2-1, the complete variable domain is EPEVTQTPSHQVTQMGQEVILRCVPISNHLYFYWYRQILGQKVEFLVSFYNNEISEKSEIFDDQFSVERPDGSNFTLKIRSTKLEDSAMYFCASETGGSYNEQFFGPGTRLTVL.

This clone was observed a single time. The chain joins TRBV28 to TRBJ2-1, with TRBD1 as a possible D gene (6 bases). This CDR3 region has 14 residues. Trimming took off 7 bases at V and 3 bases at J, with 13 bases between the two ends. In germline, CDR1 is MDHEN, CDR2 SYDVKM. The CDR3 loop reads CASTLDRLYNEQFF. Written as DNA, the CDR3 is TGTGCCAGCACCCTAGACAGGCTCTACAATGAGCAGTTCTTC. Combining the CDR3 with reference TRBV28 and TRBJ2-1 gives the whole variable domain DVKVTQSSRYLVKRTGEKVFLECVQDMDHENMFWYRQDPGLGLRLIYFSYDVKMKEKGDIPEGYSVSREKKERFSLILESASTNQTSMYLCASTLDRLYNEQFFGPGTRLTVL.

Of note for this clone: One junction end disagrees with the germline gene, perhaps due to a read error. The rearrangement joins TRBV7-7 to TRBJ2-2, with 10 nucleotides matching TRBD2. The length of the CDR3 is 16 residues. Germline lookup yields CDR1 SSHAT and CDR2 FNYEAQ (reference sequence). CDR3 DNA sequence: TGTGCTAGCAGCCCTCTAGCGGGGGAAATCACCGGGGAGCTGTTTTTT. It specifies CASSPLAGEITGELFF. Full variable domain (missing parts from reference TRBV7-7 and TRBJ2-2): GAGVSQSPRYKVTKRGQDVTLRCDPISSHATLYWYQQALGQGPEFLTYFNYEAQPDKSGLPSDRFSAERPEGSISTLTIQRTEQRDSAMYRCASSPLAGEITGELFFGEGSRLTVL.

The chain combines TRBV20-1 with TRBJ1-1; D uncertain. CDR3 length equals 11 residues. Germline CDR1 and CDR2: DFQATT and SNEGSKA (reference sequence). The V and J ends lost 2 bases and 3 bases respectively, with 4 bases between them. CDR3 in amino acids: CSARQDTEAFF. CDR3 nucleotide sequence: TGCAGTGCTAGACAGGACACTGAAGCTTTCTTT.

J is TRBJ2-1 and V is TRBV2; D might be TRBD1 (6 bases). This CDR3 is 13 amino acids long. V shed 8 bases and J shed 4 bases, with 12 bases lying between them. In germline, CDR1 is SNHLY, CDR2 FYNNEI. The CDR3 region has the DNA TGTGCCAGCGACCTCGGACAGTACAATGAGCAGTTCTTC. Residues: CASDLGQYNEQFF.

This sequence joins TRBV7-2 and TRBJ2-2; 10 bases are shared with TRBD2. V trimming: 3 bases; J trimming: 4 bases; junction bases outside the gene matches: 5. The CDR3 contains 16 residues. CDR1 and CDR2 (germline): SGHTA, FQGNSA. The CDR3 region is CASSLIAGGFTGELFF. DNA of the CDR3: TGTGCCAGCAGCTTGATAGCGGGGGGATTCACCGGGGAGCTGTTTTTT.